What follows are 32 T cell receptor beta chains derived from one specimen sequenced in a study of T cell responses to AZD1222 COVID-19 vaccine. Using immunoSEQ multiplex PCR, the repertoire was profiled, and TCRdb retains in-frame clones only, with some absent. The sample contains more than 80,000 clones, 90% to 95% of which appear only once. Sequences were derived from peripheral blood, sampled 28 days after the second AZD1222 dose. The receptors derive from an adult who received the AZD1222 COVID-19 vaccine.

The chain employs TRBV5-4 and TRBJ2-1; D perhaps matches TRBD1 (5 bases). V lost 0 bases to trimming and J lost 3 bases, with 13 bases between them. Looked up from germline, CDR1 is SGHNT and CDR2 is YYREEE (reference sequence). This CDR3 has 16 residues. CDR3 protein: CASSLDGLRGYNEQFF. The CDR3, as DNA: TGTGCCAGCAGCTTGGATGGCCTAAGGGGCTACAATGAGCAGTTCTTC.

This clone has a handful of counts. The chain links TRBV7-9 to TRBJ2-5; D unresolved. This CDR3 region has 14 residues. V lost 5 bases and J 3 bases, leaving 13 bases between the germline ends. CDR1 is SEHNR, CDR2 FQNEAQ, per germline (reference sequence). DNA of the CDR3: TGTGCCAGCAGCCTCGTGAGTTTGGAAGAGACCCAGTACTTC. It is translated as CASSLVSLEETQYF.

On this clone: The germline gene is not matched at one end of the junction; a read error may be the cause. The J gene is TRBJ2-7, the V gene TRBV9, with 9 bases identical to TRBD2. The germline V gene has CDR1 SGDLS and CDR2 YYNGEE. The CDR3 length is 15 residues. The CDR3 protein is CASSVGAGGGGELDF. In DNA form, the CDR3 reads TGTGCCAGCAGCGTAGGCGCGGGAGGGGGCGGAGAGTTGGACTTC.

This clone was seen a few times. The chain carries TRBV30 and TRBJ1-2; a weak D match, TRBD1 (5 bases). V was cut by 0 bases and J by 3 bases, with 11 bases left in between. Germline V CDR1 and CDR2: GTSNPN, SVGIG (reference sequence). This CDR3 spans 14 amino acids. The CDR3 DNA reads as TGTGCCTGGAGTGTACTGGGGCACCACTATGGCTACACCTTC. Residues: CAWSVLGHHYGYTF.

The rearrangement links TRBV6-5 to TRBJ1-3; perhaps TRBD1 as D (5 bases). V dropped 6 bases and J dropped 4 bases, with 10 bases sitting between them. CDR1 is MNHEY and CDR2 is SVGAGI in the germline V gene. The CDR3 runs to 13 residues. The CDR3: CASSHRDGNTIYF. The CDR3 nucleotides are TGTGCCAGCAGCCACCGGGACGGAAACACCATATATTTT.

This clone was detected only a few times. The chain is built from TRBV7-2 and TRBJ2-5; 8 nucleotides match TRBD2. V trimming: 3 bases; J trimming: 4 bases; junction bases outside the gene matches: 10. The CDR3 sequence is 16 residues long. Germline assignment: CDR1 SGHTA and CDR2 FQGNSA. The CDR3 reads CASSLAPGGAGETQYF. The DNA for the CDR3 is TGTGCCAGCAGCTTGGCCCCCGGGGGGGCCGGAGAGACCCAGTACTTC. Full variable domain (outside the CDR3, taken from reference TRBV7-2 and TRBJ2-5): GAGVSQSPSNKVTEKGKDVELRCDPISGHTALYWYRQSLGQGLEFLIYFQGNSAPDKSGLPSDRFSAERTGGSVSTLTIQRTQQEDSAVYLCASSLAPGGAGETQYFGPGTRLLVL.

The chain recombines TRBV25-1 with TRBJ2-7; D unresolved. CDR3 size: 11 residues. With 6 bases removed from V and 2 bases from J, the gap between germline ends came to 5 bases. Germline CDR1 MGHDK, CDR2 SYGVNS. DNA for the CDR3: TGTGCCAGCAGGGGTCCCTACGAGCAGTACTTC. Its translation is CASRGPYEQYF.

V and J are TRBV6-5 and TRBJ2-6, with D unresolved. This CDR3 contains 13 residues. From germline, CDR1 is MNHEY and CDR2 SVGAGI. Trimming removed 10 bases from V and 0 bases from J, with 7 bases in between. The CDR3 DNA sequence: TGTGCCATGCAAAGCTCTGGGGCCAACGTCCTGACTTTC. It translates to CAMQSSGANVLTF.

This chain links TRBV3-1 (or the pseudogene TRBV3-2) with TRBJ2-3; no clear D. V lost 1 base, J lost 0 bases, and 8 bases lay in between. The V gene's germline CDR1 is LGHDT and CDR2 YNNKEL (reference sequence). CDR3 length: 15 residues. CDR3 amino acids: CASSQVAISTDTQYF. The CDR3 coding sequence is TGTGCCAGCAGCCAAGTCGCCATAAGCACAGATACGCAGTATTTT.

In DNA form, the CDR3 reads TGTGCCAGCTCACCACCGTCGACAATCTCTGGAAACACCATATATTTT. Translating it yields CASSPPSTISGNTIYF. V gene TRBV18 combines with J gene TRBJ1-3; no firm D call. The CDR3 length is 16 residues. V was shortened by 0 bases and J by 0 bases, with 9 bases between the two germline ends. Germline assignment: CDR1 KGHSH and CDR2 LQKENI.

The genes are TRBV6-6 and TRBJ1-5, with D uncertain. Germline V gene lookup returns CDR1 MNHNY and CDR2 SVGAGI (reference sequence). The length of the CDR3 is 14 residues. V dropped 8 bases and J dropped 2 bases, with 13 bases sitting between them. In nucleotides, the CDR3 is TGTGCCAGCCTATCCACCTCGGGCAATCAGCCCCAGCATTTT. Its translation is CASLSTSGNQPQHF.

The CDR3 DNA reads TGTGCCAGCAGTTCACCCTCGAAAGGGGGGAACACTGAAGCTTTCTTT. Residues: CASSSPSKGGNTEAFF. The chain uses TRBV6-5 and TRBJ1-1, with D perhaps matching TRBD1 (6 bases). The germline V gene encodes CDR1 MNHEY and CDR2 SVGAGI. The V and J ends lost 4 bases and 1 base respectively, with 16 bases between them. The CDR3 is 16 residues long.

The gene calls are TRBV7-6 and TRBJ2-5; D assignment may be TRBD1 or TRBD2 (5 bases each). The V end was cut by 3 bases, the J end by 4 bases, with 18 bases between. Looked up from germline, CDR1 is SGHVS and CDR2 is FNYEAQ. This CDR3 comprises 16 residues. CDR3 DNA: TGTGCCAGCAGCTTGGGTGTTGGCAGGGAGACAGAGACCCAGTACTTC. Translating gives CASSLGVGRETETQYF.

V gene TRBV28 combines with J gene TRBJ1-5; no reliable D call. The length of the CDR3 is 14 residues. V lost 0 bases, J lost 7 bases, and 10 bases lay in between. CDR1 is MDHEN and CDR2 is SYDVKM in the germline V gene. CDR3 sequence reads: CASSLWGREQPQHF. CDR3 nucleotide sequence: TGTGCCAGCAGTTTATGGGGGAGGGAACAGCCCCAGCATTTT.

The chain combines TRBV7-9 with TRBJ2-5, with 7 bases matching TRBD2. CDR1 is SEHNR and CDR2 is FQNEAQ in the germline V gene (reference sequence). The CDR3 covers 17 residues. V lost 1 base and J lost 1; bases outside the gene matches: 9. The DNA for the CDR3 is TGTGCCAGCAGCTTAGTAAGGGACTACCAGCTCCAAGAGACCCAGTACTTC. It is translated as CASSLVRDYQLQETQYF.

The chain recombines TRBV7-9 with TRBJ1-1; 9 bases map to TRBD1. This CDR3 is built from 15 residues. Trimming took 5 bases from V and 3 from J; bases not matched to a gene: 7. The germline CDR1 and CDR2 sequences are SEHNR and FQNEAQ (reference sequence). CDR3: CASSREGQGDTEAFF. The CDR3 coding sequence is TGTGCCAGCAGCAGAGAGGGACAGGGAGACACTGAAGCTTTCTTT.

This clone was observed a single time. The chain recombines TRBV4-1 with TRBJ1-1; D is perhaps TRBD1 (5 bases). The CDR3 is made up of 14 amino acids. Germline CDR1 MGHRA, CDR2 YSYEKL. Trimming shortened V by 8 bases and J by 5 bases, and 18 bases separated the two germline ends. The CDR3 region is CASVGVGTATEAFF. The CDR3 DNA sequence: TGCGCCAGCGTAGGTGTAGGGACCGCTACTGAAGCTTTCTTT.

The CDR3: CASMLGAGTEAFF. The CDR3 nucleotides are TGTGCCAGCATGCTAGGGGCGGGCACTGAAGCTTTCTTT. The chain recombines TRBV2 with TRBJ1-1; D may be TRBD1 (5 bases). Germline CDR1 is SNHLY and CDR2 is FYNNEI. V lost 7 bases, J lost 4 bases, and 13 bases lay in between. The CDR3 consists of 13 residues.

The chain is built from TRBV11-3 and TRBJ1-1; D possibly corresponds to TRBD1 (6 bases). V was pared by 5 bases and J by 4 bases, with 11 bases between. This CDR3 is 13 amino acids long. CDR1 and CDR2 (germline): SGHNT, YENEEA. The DNA for the CDR3 is TGTGCCAGCAGCCAAGACAGGCGCACTGAAGCTTTCTTT. It codes for CASSQDRRTEAFF. Supplemented by reference TRBV11-3 and TRBJ1-1, the full variable domain reads EAGVVQSPRYKIIEKKQPVAFWCNPISGHNTLYWYLQNLGQGPELLIRYENEEAVDDSQLPKDRFSAERLKGVDSTLKIQPAELGDSAVYLCASSQDRRTEAFFGQGTRLTVV.

V gene TRBV18 combines with J gene TRBJ1-2; D unclear. Trimming stripped 1 base from V and 8 bases from J, with 14 bases between. This CDR3 contains 14 residues. Germline assignment: CDR1 KGHSH and CDR2 LQKENI. This CDR3 is CASSPLPDLDGYTF. The CDR3 DNA sequence: TGTGCCAGCTCACCACTTCCAGACTTGGACGGCTACACCTTC. Full variable domain (rest looked up from reference TRBV18 and TRBJ1-2): NAGVMQNPRHLVRRRGQEARLRCSPMKGHSHVYWYRQLPEEGLKFMVYLQKENIIDESGMPKERFSAEFPKEGPSILRIQQVVRGDSAAYFCASSPLPDLDGYTFGSGTRLTVV.

This clone was counted once. The chain links TRBV29-1 to TRBJ1-2; weak D call: TRBD1 (5 bases). CDR1 is SQVTM, CDR2 ANQGSEA, per germline. The CDR3 runs to 13 residues. Between the trimmed V and J ends, which lost 2 bases and 6 bases, there was a span of 13 bases. Written as DNA, the CDR3 is TGCAGCGTTGAATGGCAGGGTAATGATGGCTACACCTTC. Amino acid sequence: CSVEWQGNDGYTF.

This chain links TRBV7-6 with TRBJ1-1; tentative D call: TRBD1 (6 bases). The length of the CDR3 is 17 residues. Germline CDR1 is SGHVS and CDR2 is FNYEAQ. Trimming took 1 base from V and 2 from J, leaving 17 bases between them. In DNA form, the CDR3 reads TGTGCCAGCAGCTTAGGCGGGACCCTGGGGGGCAACACTGAAGCTTTCTTT. Translation: CASSLGGTLGGNTEAFF.

The chain is built from TRBV4-1 and TRBJ1-5; D unclear. From germline, CDR1 is MGHRA and CDR2 YSYEKL. The CDR3 covers 15 residues. The ends were cut back, 3 bases at V and 0 bases at J, with 9 bases in the middle. In DNA form, the CDR3 reads TGCGCCAGCAGCCAGGAACAGTATAGCAATCAGCCCCAGCATTTT. Encoded protein: CASSQEQYSNQPQHF.

The rearrangement uses TRBV30 and TRBJ1-2; TRBD1 matches at 8 bases. CDR3 length equals 12 residues. The ends lost 0 bases at V and 6 bases at J; junction bases unmatched: 0. Germline-derived CDR1 and CDR2 are GTSNPN and SVGIG (reference sequence). The CDR3 loop is CAWSVTGDGYTF. The DNA for the CDR3 is TGTGCCTGGAGTGTGACAGGGGATGGCTACACCTTC.

The genes are TRBV14 and TRBJ1-2; 11 bases are a match to TRBD1. This CDR3 contains 13 residues. Germline trimming cut 3 bases from V and 10 bases from J; bases unmatched to any gene: 4. Germline assignment: CDR1 SGHDN and CDR2 FVKESK. In DNA, the CDR3 is TGTGCCAGCAGCCACGGGACAGGGGGACCCTACACCTTC. It codes for CASSHGTGGPYTF.

The chain combines TRBV11-1 with TRBJ2-1, with a weak D call TRBD2 (6 bases). V was clipped by 5 bases and J by 9 bases, with 17 bases between them. Germline lookup yields CDR1 SGHAT and CDR2 FQDESV (reference sequence). CDR3 length: 14 amino acids. The CDR3 sequence is CASSVSLGEVEQFF. The CDR3, as DNA: TGTGCCAGCAGCGTCAGTCTTGGGGAGGTTGAGCAGTTCTTC.

V gene TRBV25-1 combines with J gene TRBJ1-1; the match to TRBD1 covers 7 bases. Per germline, CDR1 MGHDK and CDR2 SYGVNS. Trimming cost V 4 bases and J 5 bases; bases outside gene matches: 4. The CDR3 extends over 13 amino acids. CDR3 residues: CASSGDSRTEAFF. The DNA of the CDR3 is TGTGCCAGCAGTGGGGACAGTCGGACTGAAGCTTTCTTT.

The CDR3 spells CASTSFGGNTEQYF. CDR3 sequence (DNA): TGTGCCAGCACCTCGTTCGGGGGAAACACCGAGCAGTACTTC. This rearrangement joins TRBV11-3 to TRBJ2-7, with D maybe TRBD2 (6 bases). CDR3 size: 14 residues. Germline V gene sequence: CDR1 SGHNT, CDR2 YENEEA. Trimming removed 7 bases at V and 6 bases at J, with 19 bases between.

The rearrangement uses TRBV6-1 and TRBJ1-5; D is unresolved. This CDR3 region has 14 residues. Trimming cost V 3 bases and J 7 bases, with 13 bases left between them. Looked up from germline, CDR1 is MNHNS and CDR2 is SASEGT. The CDR3 region is CASSDPFRGQPQHF. The CDR3 DNA sequence: TGTGCCAGCAGTGATCCTTTCAGAGGGCAGCCCCAGCATTTT.

The genes are TRBV9 and TRBJ1-2; possibly TRBD1 for D (5 bases). The V end was cut by 2 bases, the J end by 4 bases, with 21 bases between. The germline V gene encodes CDR1 SGDLS and CDR2 YYNGEE. CDR3 length: 17 amino acids. The CDR3 coding sequence is TGTGCCAGCAGCGTGGGGGGAGGCCCGGTTTCTGCCTATGGCTACACCTTC. Its translation is CASSVGGGPVSAYGYTF.

The rearrangement joins TRBV30 to TRBJ2-5; D gene ambiguous. The CDR3 consists of 12 residues. The V and J ends lost 3 bases and 5 bases respectively, with 10 bases between them. The germline gives CDR1 GTSNPN, CDR2 SVGIG (reference sequence). The CDR3 protein is CAWRPMGETQYF. The CDR3 nucleotides read TGTGCCTGGAGGCCAATGGGGGAGACCCAGTACTTC.

This clone was detected only once. The chain uses TRBV19 and TRBJ2-3; 8 bases are shared with TRBD2. The germline V gene has CDR1 LNHDA and CDR2 SQIVND (reference sequence). With V trimmed by 3 bases and J by 2 bases, 4 bases remained unmatched. The length of the CDR3 is 15 residues. The CDR3 region has the DNA TGTGCCAGTAGTATGGGCGGGGGGCACACAGATACGCAGTATTTT. It specifies CASSMGGGHTDTQYF.